This T cell receptor beta chain derives from a study of cytomegalovirus exposure and HLA in healthy donors (dated by TCRdb to the late 2010s). Background for the entire study: An earlier analysis of roughly 500 of the donors reported about 300 Gb of sequence data and 117 million unique TCR beta sequences obtained from some 170 million T cells. About 320 gigabases of sequencing data and approximately 80 million unique TCR sequences were included in an early release covering 550 to 650 HLA-typed donors. Among several hundred genotyped donors of the cohort, an average of approximately 240,000 unique TCR beta nucleotide sequences was sequenced per donor, of which 15% to 20% were non-productive. In the later analysis, no new phenotypic data were used to find candidate immune exposures; instead, reliance was placed on TCR beta sequences and their occurrence across donors. In a later genetic analysis, genome-wide SNP genotypes for about 55% of the 666 donors were used, and that subset was treated as a discovery cohort. Using immunosequencing, the study profiled T cell repertoires from some 670 subjects and related those repertoires to cytomegalovirus serostatus. Every repertoire in the discovery cohort had been generated on one and the same sequencing platform. The study aimed to test whether cataloging public T cell receptors could reveal signatures of past pathogen exposure. An earlier analysis of several hundred of the donors applied high-throughput TCR beta sequencing to assess whether each TCR beta V gene segment acted as functional or pseudogenic. Roughly five DR-DQ haplotypes were treated as single units for association and clustering because of strong linkage in the cohort. Besides the first cohort of 666 subjects, a separate validation cohort made up of over 100 different subjects was used. High-throughput TCR immunosequencing, statistical association of individual TCRs with disease status, and machine learning were combined to predict cytomegalovirus infection status. Donor age, sex, ethnicity and CMV serostatus were collected together with the repertoire data. Typing coverage differed by locus: A, B, C, DRB1 and DQB1 were typed in roughly 620-640 donors, DQA1 in about 550, DPA1 in 600 to 610, and DPB1 in 400 to 490. In a later analysis, previously published TCR beta repertoires from several hundred donors were re-analyzed and high-resolution HLA genotyping was added so that TCR occurrence patterns could be studied. The genetic ancestry cluster associated with self-reported Caucasian donors included over 65% of the 398 genotyped donors. Class I and class II HLA loci were covered by the typing at four-digit resolution.

CDR1 ENHRY and CDR2 SYGVKD are derived from the germline V gene. There are 16 amino acids in the CDR3, from cysteine to phenylalanine inclusive. The sequence is cut down to CDR3 DNA, 48 bases in frame from base 1. V trim: 4 bases; J trim: 0 bases; unmatched bases: 5. The cohort was made up of 500 to 800 healthy bone marrow donors. At the time of sampling, all cohort members were nominally healthy, though unrecorded immune exposures were likely present. The donor tested CMV seropositive, placing the donor among the roughly 300 seropositive members of the cohort. A peripheral blood sample was provided by each donor, and peripheral blood mononuclear cells were used for TCR beta sequencing. The Qiagen DNeasy Blood Extraction Kit was used to extract genomic DNA from the blood cell samples. As to this clone: Its recognized antigen is unknown.

Overall study results and their limits: A later analysis reported that several top co-occurrence clusters appeared linked to parvovirus B19, influenza, CMV and Epstein-Barr virus. In a later analysis, HLA-associated TCR beta chains were found to be more clonally expanded and to have lower generation probabilities than equally common non-associated chains. In a later analysis, the rate of TCR association differed among HLA loci, with DRB1 alleles having the most associated TCRs and HLA-C alleles having the fewest. A later analysis found that most CMV-associated TCR beta chains appeared HLA-restricted, with HLA associations seemingly driven largely by CMV exposure. A later genetic analysis associated a missense DCLRE1C variant with V-gene and J-gene trimming of TCR beta chains, and an independent cohort replicated the association. Most TCR sequences were observed very rarely across donors, whereas some public TCRs were present in many individuals. Three of the identified cytomegalovirus-associated TCR beta chains were confirmed in vitro to be specific for cytomegalovirus antigens. The only immune exposure information available for the cohort was CMV serostatus. In an earlier analysis of roughly 560 of the donors, most TCR beta V segments were observed in productive rearrangements about 90% or about 30% of the time, broadly matching IMGT annotations. Some IMGT-functional V segments, including TRBV6-2 and TRBV6-3, could not be told apart with the 87-base-pair reads, so those segments were excluded. In the study, some 160 TCR beta chains were listed as associated with cytomegalovirus. A later analysis associated 17,000 or so TCR beta sequences with specific HLA alleles at a false discovery rate of 0.05. Presence/absence analyses assumed roughly uniform sequencing depth across donors, an assumption that may not hold. Linkage disequilibrium might explain the correlated functional status among segregating V segments, but an unknown experimental factor could not be ruled out. Some 16 rarely observed V segments, including chromosome 9 orphons, were excluded from the earlier analysis of 550 to 700 of the donors because counts were too low. The cohort was sequenced for TCR beta chains only, and without alpha or paired-chain data the features that could be detected were limited. The sequencing pipeline was judged likely to have produced a cluster of highly shared sequence variants as a technical artifact. A further reported finding was that TCR beta sequences accurately predicted the HLA-A and HLA-B alleles for most subjects in the first cohort. When HLA alleles, especially DR and DQ, strongly co-occurred, attributing TCR associations to individual alleles was difficult. According to a later genetic analysis, donors in an Asian-associated ancestry cluster had fewer N-insertions in productive TCRs than the approximately 690-donor mean. Because HLA typing was missing for some donors at each locus, association tests included only the typed subset. The classifier was reported to diagnose cytomegalovirus status with high specificity and sensitivity in both the original and validation cohorts. The authors suggested that the approach could potentially be generalized to other disease states and immunological phenotypes.

The library was prepared using the immunoSEQ multiplex PCR assay. For the multiplex PCR, a mixture combining 60 forward primers for TCR Vbeta segments and 13 reverse primers for TCR Jbeta segments was used. The CDR3 region of rearranged TCR beta genes was amplified from genomic DNA by a multiplex PCR assay. Amplified TCR beta libraries were sequenced as 87-base-pair reads on the Illumina HiSeq System. The paper's processing steps were these. In a later analysis, roughly 80 million unique TCR beta chains were counted across the roughly 700 repertoires, and about 9.9 million of these chains were shared by at least two donors. Raw reads were error-corrected and collapsed into unique sequences with a nearest-neighbor algorithm that merged closely related sequences to remove PCR and sequencing errors. V, D and J gene segments were assigned by aligning CDR3 sequences to IMGT reference sequences. For a sequence to be retained, at least a six-nucleotide match to both a V gene segment and a J gene segment was required. Rearrangements were classified as productive when the CDR3 lacked stop codons and remained in frame with V and J, and all other rearrangements were classified as non-productive. CDR3 was defined by IMGT convention, running from the second conserved V-encoded cysteine to the conserved J-encoded phenylalanine. The earlier analysis of about 640 of the donors excluded any sequence lacking an unambiguous match to a single V gene segment. In an earlier analysis of about 590 of the donors, a V segment was called functional when productive rearrangements were above 56.7%, and segregating when the standard deviation between donors exceeded 5%. A statistical classification framework was built to diagnose cytomegalovirus status from the catalog of TCR beta chain sequences. V and J gene assignment, in a later analysis, came from comparing TCR nucleotide sequences with IMGT/GENE-DB human TR gene sequences. In a later analysis, CDR3 sequences and most-parsimonious VDJ recombination scenarios were assigned using the TCRdist pipeline. In a later analysis, every TCR beta chain was defined by the combination of its CDR3 amino acid sequence and its V-gene family, and reads without a unique V-gene family were dropped. A later analysis removed several hundred highly shared, low-generation-probability nucleotide sequences to deal with suspected cross-contamination and a sequencing artifact. In a later analysis, a clonal expansion index was calculated for each public chain from normalized within-repertoire ranks of inferred template counts. In a later analysis, generation probabilities were computed using a VDJ recombination model fitted to out-of-frame rearrangements, and the results were checked against IGoR. In a later analysis, hypergeometric tests were used to score TCR-TCR, TCR-HLA and TCR-CMV co-occurrence, with a repertoire-size bias correction applied to TCR pairs. To estimate false discovery rates, a later analysis permuted the HLA or CMV assignments 20 times. A later analysis grouped co-occurring TCRs with DBSCAN, adding TCRdist sequence similarity when clustering within HLA-allele-positive subsets. Repertoires with fewer than 30,000 or more than 120,000 public chains were left out of co-occurrence clustering, as were several repertoires with anomalous nucleotide sharing. Drawn from immuneACCESS, this table holds only the in-frame rearrangements with V and J called that TCRdb kept. Clones are partly lost; checked studies trace under half to an unresolved V gene and leave the rest unexplained. The V and J calls and clone size were taken over from that table, and D and trimming were inferred from the DNA. The data table for this sample lists roughly 200,000 clones. Together, the top ten hold roughly 1.2% of the sample.

The specimen was PBMCs. The chain uses TRBV10-3 and TRBJ2-4, with 8 bases aligning to TRBD1. The sequence was collected from a girl between 2 and 10 years old in good health and CMV-seropositive. The CDR3 is CAISAGQGVAKNIQYF. The DNA sequence follows: TGTGCCATCAGTGCCGGACAGGGAGTAGCCAAAAACATTCAGTACTTC.